This T cell receptor (beta chain) was documented in a study of T cell changes during pregnancy in multiple sclerosis. Libraries were prepared by immunoSEQ multiplex PCR; TCRdb keeps only in-frame clonotypes and omits some of them. The sample includes tens of thousands of clones, around 94% seen only once; the top ten take over 0.12%. Germline CDR1 SGHRS, CDR2 YFSETQ. This CDR3 has 14 residues. Trimming took off 4 bases at V and 3 bases at J, with 13 bases between the two ends. The sequence was obtained from a female donor with multiple sclerosis, enrolled in a pregnancy study. The chain carries TRBV5-1 and TRBJ1-1; tentative D call: TRBD1 (5 bases). The starting material was CD4+ T cells from peripheral blood mononuclear cells, obtained after pregnancy. CDR3 protein: CASSVEGEDTEAFF. In DNA form, the CDR3 reads TGCGCCAGCAGCGTTGAAGGGGAGGACACTGAAGCTTTCTTT. The whole variable domain, filled in from reference TRBV5-1 and TRBJ1-1, reads KAGVTQTPRYLIKTRGQQVTLSCSPISGHRSVSWYQQTPGQGLQFLFEYFSETQRNKGNFPGRFSGRQFSNSRSEMNVSTLELGDSALYLCASSVEGEDTEAFFGQGTRLTVV.